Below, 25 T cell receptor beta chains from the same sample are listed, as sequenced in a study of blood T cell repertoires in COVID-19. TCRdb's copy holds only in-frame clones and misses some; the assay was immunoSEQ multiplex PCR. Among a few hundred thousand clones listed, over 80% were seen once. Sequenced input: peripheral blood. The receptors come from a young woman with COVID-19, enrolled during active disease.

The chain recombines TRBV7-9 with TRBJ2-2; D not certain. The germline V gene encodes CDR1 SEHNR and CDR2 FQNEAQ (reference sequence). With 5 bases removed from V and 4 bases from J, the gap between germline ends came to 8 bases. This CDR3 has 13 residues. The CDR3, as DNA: TGTGCCAGCAGCCCTACGTCCACCGGGGAGCTGTTTTTT. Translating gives CASSPTSTGELFF.

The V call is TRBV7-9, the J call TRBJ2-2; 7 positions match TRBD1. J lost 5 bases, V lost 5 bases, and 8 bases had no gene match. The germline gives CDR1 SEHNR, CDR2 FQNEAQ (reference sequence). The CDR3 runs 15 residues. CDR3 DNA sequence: TGTGCCAGCAGCCCCCCGACAGGGCGGACCGGGGAGCTGTTTTTT. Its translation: CASSPPTGRTGELFF.

The DNA for the CDR3 is TGTGCCAGCAGGGTGAAACAAATACAAGAGACCCAGTACTTC. This translates into CASRVKQIQETQYF. The chain couples TRBV6-5 to TRBJ2-5; D gene unclear. Trimming took off 6 bases at V and 2 bases at J, with 13 bases between the two ends. The CDR3 is 14 residues long. Germline lookup yields CDR1 MNHEY and CDR2 SVGAGI.

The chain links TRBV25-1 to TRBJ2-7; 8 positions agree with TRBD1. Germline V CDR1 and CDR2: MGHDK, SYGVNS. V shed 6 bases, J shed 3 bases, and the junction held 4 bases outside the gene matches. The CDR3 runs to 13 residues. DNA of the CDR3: TGTGCCAGCAGCTTGACAGGGGTCTACGAGCAGTACTTC. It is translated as CASSLTGVYEQYF.

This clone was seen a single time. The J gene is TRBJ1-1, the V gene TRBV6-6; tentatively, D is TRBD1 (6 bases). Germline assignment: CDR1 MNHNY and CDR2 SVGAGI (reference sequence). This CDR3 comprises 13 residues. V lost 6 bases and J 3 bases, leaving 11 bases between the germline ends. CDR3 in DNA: TGTGCCAGCAGCCGCAGGGGAGACACTGAAGCTTTCTTT. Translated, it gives CASSRRGDTEAFF.

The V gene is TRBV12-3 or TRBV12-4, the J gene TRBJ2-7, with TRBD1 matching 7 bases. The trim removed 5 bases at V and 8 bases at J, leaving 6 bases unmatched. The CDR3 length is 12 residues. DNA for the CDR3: TGTGCCAGCAGTCCGACAGGGATTAAGCAGTACTTC. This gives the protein CASSPTGIKQYF.

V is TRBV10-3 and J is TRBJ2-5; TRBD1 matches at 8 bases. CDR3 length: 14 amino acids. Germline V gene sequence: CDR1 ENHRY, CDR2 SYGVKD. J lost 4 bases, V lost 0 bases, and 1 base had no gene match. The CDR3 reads CAISESTGVETQYF. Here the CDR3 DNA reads TGTGCCATCAGTGAGTCGACAGGGGTAGAGACCCAGTACTTC.

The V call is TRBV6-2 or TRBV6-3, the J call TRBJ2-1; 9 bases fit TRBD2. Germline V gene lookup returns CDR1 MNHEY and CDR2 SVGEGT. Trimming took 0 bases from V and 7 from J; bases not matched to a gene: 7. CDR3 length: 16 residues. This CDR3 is CASSYSTAGGRNEQFF. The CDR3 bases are TGTGCCAGCAGTTACTCGACAGCGGGAGGTAGAAATGAGCAGTTCTTC.

Here the CDR3 DNA reads TGTGCCAGCAGCTGGGGAAGATCGGGGTTAAACATTCAGTACTTC. It codes for CASSWGRSGLNIQYF. The rearrangement links TRBV5-6 to TRBJ2-4, with D maybe TRBD2 (5 bases). Looked up from germline, CDR1 is SGHDT and CDR2 is YYEEEE. The CDR3 has 15 amino acids. With 3 bases removed from V and 6 bases from J, the gap between germline ends came to 16 bases. Together with reference TRBV5-6 and TRBJ2-4, the CDR3 gives the full variable domain: DAGVTQSPTHLIKTRGQQVTLRCSPKSGHDTVSWYQQALGQGPQFIFQYYEEEERQRGNFPDRFSGHQFPNYSSELNVNALLLGDSALYLCASSWGRSGLNIQYFGAGTRLSVL.

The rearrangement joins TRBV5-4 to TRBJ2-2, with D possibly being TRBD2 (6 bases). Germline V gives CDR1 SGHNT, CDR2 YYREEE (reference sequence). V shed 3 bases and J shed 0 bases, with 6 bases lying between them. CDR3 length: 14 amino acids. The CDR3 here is CASSSSANTGELFF. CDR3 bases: TGTGCCAGCAGCTCTAGCGCGAACACCGGGGAGCTGTTTTTT.

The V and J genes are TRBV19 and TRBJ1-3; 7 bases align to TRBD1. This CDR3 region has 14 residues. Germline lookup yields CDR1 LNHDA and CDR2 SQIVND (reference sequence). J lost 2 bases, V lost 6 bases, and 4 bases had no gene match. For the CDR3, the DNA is TGTGCCAGTAGCAGGGGACAGACTGGAAACACCATATATTTT. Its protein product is CASSRGQTGNTIYF. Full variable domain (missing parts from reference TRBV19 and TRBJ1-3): DGGITQSPKYLFRKEGQNVTLSCEQNLNHDAMYWYRQDPGQGLRLIYYSQIVNDFQKGDIAEGYSVSREKKESFPLTVTSAQKNPTAFYLCASSRGQTGNTIYFGEGSWLTVV.

The CDR3 sequence is CASSQVQLAGRDTQYF. DNA for the CDR3: TGTGCCAGCAGCCAAGTCCAACTAGCGGGGAGGGATACGCAGTATTTT. V gene TRBV4-2 combines with J gene TRBJ2-3; 10 bases are a match to TRBD2. Germline CDR1 LGHNA, CDR2 YNFKEQ. V shed 1 base and J 6 bases; nucleotides not matched to a gene: 7. There are 16 residues in the CDR3.

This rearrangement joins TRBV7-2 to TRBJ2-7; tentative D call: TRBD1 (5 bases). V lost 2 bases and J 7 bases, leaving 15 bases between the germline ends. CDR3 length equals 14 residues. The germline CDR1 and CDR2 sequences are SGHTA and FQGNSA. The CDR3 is CASSLQGLLMEQYF. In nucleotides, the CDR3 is TGTGCCAGCAGCTTACAGGGCTTATTAATGGAGCAGTACTTC. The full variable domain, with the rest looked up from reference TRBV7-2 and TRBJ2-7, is GAGVSQSPSNKVTEKGKDVELRCDPISGHTALYWYRQSLGQGLEFLIYFQGNSAPDKSGLPSDRFSAERTGGSVSTLTIQRTQQEDSAVYLCASSLQGLLMEQYFGPGTRLTVT.

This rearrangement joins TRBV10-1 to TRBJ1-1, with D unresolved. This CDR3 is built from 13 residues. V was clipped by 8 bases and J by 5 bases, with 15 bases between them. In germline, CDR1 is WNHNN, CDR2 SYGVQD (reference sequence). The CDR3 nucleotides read TGCGCCAGCTCACGACGAGGAGTTACTGAAGCTTTCTTT. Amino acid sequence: CASSRRGVTEAFF.

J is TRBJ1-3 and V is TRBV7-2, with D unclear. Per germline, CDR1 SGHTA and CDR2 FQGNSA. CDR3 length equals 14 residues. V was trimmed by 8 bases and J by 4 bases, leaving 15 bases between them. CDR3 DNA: TGTGCCAGCTCCCCGGGCCGCGGGGGAAACACCATATATTTT. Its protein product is CASSPGRGGNTIYF.

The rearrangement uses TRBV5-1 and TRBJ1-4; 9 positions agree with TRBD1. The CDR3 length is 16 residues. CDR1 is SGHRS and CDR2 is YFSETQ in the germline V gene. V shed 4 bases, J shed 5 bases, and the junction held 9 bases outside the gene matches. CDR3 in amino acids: CASSIRPGQGNEKLFF. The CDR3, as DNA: TGCGCCAGCAGCATACGACCGGGACAGGGAAATGAAAAACTGTTTTTT.

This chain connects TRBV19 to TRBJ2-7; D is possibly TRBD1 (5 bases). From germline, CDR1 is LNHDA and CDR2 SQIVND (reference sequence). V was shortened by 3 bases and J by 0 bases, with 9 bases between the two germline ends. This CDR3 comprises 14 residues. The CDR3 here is CASSMGQGSYEQYF. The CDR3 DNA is TGTGCCAGTAGTATGGGGCAGGGCTCCTACGAGCAGTACTTC.

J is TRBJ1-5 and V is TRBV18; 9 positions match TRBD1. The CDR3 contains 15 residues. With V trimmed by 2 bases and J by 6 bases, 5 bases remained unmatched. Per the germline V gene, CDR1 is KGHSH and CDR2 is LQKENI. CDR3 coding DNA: TGTGCCAGCTCACCAGGGACAGGGAGGGGTCAGCCCCAGCATTTT. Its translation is CASSPGTGRGQPQHF.

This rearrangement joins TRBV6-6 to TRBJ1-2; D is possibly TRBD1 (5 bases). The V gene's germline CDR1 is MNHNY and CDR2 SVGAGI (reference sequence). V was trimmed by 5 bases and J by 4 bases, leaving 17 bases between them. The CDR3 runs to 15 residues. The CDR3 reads CASSLLGGLVYGYTF. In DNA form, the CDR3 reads TGTGCCAGCAGTCTCCTCGGGGGGTTGGTCTATGGCTACACCTTC.

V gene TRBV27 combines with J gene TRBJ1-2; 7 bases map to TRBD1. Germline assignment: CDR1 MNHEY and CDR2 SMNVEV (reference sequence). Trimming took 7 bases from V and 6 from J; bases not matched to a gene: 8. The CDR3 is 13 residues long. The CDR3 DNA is TGTGCCAGCACATCAGGGGGGCATGATGGCTACACCTTC. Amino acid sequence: CASTSGGHDGYTF.

The CDR3 DNA follows: TGCGCCAGCAGCCCCCTCAGACAGGGGGGCTACGAGCAGTACTTC. Amino acid sequence: CASSPLRQGGYEQYF. V gene TRBV4-3 combines with J gene TRBJ2-7, with 9 bases aligning to TRBD1. This CDR3 is built from 15 residues. Germline values: CDR1 LGHNA, CDR2 YSLEER. V lost 4 bases and J lost 3; bases outside the gene matches: 7.

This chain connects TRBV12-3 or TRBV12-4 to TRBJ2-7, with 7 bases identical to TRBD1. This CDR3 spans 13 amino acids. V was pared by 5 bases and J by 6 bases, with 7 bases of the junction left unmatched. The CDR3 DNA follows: TGTGCCAGCAGTCTACAGGGGTTCGGCGAGCAGTACTTC. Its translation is CASSLQGFGEQYF.

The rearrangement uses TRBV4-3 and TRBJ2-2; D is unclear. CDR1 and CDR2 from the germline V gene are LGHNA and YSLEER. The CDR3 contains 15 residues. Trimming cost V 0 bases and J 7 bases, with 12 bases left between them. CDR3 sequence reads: CASSQDNLGIGELFF. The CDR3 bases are TGCGCCAGCAGCCAAGATAACTTGGGCATCGGGGAGCTGTTTTTT.

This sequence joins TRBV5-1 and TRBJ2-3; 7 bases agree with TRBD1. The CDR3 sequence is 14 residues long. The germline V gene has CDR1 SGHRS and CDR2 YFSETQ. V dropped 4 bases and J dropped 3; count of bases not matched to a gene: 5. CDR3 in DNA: TGCGCCAGCAGCATGGTGACAGGGACAGATACGCAGTATTTT. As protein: CASSMVTGTDTQYF.

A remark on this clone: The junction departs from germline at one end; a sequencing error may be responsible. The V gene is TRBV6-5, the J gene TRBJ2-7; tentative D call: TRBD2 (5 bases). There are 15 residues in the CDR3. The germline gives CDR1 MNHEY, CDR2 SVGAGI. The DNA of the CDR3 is TGTGCCAGCAGTCACTCAATCGGGGTCTCCTACGAGCAGTACTTC. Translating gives CASSHSIGVSYEQYF.